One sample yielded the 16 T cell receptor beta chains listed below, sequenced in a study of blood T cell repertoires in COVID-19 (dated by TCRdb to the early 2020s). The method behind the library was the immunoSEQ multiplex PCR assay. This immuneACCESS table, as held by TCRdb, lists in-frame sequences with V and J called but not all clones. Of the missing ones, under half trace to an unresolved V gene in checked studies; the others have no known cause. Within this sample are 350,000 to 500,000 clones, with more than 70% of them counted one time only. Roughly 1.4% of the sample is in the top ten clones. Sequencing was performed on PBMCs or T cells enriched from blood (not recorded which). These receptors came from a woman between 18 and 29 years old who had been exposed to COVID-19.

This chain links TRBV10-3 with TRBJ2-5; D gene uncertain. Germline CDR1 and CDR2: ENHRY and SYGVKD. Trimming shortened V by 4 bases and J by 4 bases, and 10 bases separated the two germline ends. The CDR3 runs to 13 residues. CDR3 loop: CAISGGLTETQYF. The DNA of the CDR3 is TGTGCCATCAGTGGCGGCCTCACAGAGACCCAGTACTTC.

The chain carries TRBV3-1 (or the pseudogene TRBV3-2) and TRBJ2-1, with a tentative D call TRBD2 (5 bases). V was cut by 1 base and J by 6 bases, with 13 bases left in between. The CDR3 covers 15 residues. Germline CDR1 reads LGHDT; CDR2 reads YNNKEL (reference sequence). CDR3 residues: CASSQGRTPSNEQFF. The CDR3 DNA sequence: TGTGCCAGCAGCCAAGGGAGGACTCCCTCCAATGAGCAGTTCTTC.

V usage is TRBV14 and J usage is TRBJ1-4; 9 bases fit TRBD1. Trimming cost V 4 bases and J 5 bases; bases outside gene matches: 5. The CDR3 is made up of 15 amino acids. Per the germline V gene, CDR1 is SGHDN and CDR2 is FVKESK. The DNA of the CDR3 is TGTGCCAGCAGCCTTACCGGGACAGGGAATGAAAAACTGTTTTTT. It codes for CASSLTGTGNEKLFF.

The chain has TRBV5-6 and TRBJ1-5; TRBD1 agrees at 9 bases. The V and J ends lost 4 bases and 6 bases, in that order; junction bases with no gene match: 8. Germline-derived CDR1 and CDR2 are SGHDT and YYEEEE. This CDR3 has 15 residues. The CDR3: CASSVGQGVGQPQHF. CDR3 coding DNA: TGTGCCAGCAGCGTGGGACAGGGTGTAGGTCAGCCCCAGCATTTT.

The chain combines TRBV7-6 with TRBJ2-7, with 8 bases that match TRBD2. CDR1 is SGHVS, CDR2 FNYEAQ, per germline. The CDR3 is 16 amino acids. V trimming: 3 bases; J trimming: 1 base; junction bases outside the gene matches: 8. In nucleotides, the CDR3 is TGTGCCAGCAGCTTGGGAACTAGCGGTACATCCTACGAGCAGTACTTC. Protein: CASSLGTSGTSYEQYF. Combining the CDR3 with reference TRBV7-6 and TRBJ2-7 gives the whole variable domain GAGVSQSPRYKVTKRGQDVALRCDPISGHVSLYWYRQALGQGPEFLTYFNYEAQQDKSGLPNDRFSAERPEGSISTLTIQRTEQRDSAMYRCASSLGTSGTSYEQYFGPGTRLTVT.

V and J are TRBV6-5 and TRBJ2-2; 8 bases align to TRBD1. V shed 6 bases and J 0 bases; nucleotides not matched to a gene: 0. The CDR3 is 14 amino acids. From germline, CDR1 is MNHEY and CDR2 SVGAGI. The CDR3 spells CASRGQANTGELFF. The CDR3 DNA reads TGTGCCAGCAGGGGACAGGCGAACACCGGGGAGCTGTTTTTT.

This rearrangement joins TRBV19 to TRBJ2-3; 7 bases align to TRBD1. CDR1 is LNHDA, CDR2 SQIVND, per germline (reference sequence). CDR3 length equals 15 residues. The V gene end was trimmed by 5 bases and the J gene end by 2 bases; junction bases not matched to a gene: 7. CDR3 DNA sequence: TGTGCCAGTAGTGATGACAGGGTCAACACAGATACGCAGTATTTT. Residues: CASSDDRVNTDTQYF.

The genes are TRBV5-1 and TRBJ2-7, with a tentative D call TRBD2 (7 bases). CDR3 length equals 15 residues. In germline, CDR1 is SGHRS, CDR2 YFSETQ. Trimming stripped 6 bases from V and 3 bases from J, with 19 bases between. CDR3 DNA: TGCGCCAGCACCGTGGGTGGGGGGGCCTTCTACGAGCAGTACTTC. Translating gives CASTVGGGAFYEQYF. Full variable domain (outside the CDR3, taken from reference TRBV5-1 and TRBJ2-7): KAGVTQTPRYLIKTRGQQVTLSCSPISGHRSVSWYQQTPGQGLQFLFEYFSETQRNKGNFPGRFSGRQFSNSRSEMNVSTLELGDSALYLCASTVGGGAFYEQYFGPGTRLTVT.

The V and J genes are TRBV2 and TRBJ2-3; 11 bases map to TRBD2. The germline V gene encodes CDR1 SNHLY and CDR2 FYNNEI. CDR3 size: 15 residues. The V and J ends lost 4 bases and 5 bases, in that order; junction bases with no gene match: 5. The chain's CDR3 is CASSGTSGRGDTQYF. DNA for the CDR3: TGTGCCAGCAGTGGAACTAGCGGGAGAGGAGATACGCAGTATTTT.

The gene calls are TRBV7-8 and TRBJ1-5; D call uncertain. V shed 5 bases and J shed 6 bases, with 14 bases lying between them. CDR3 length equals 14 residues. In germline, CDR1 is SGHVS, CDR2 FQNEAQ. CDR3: CASSPGSMSQPQHF. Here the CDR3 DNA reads TGTGCCAGCAGCCCCGGGAGCATGAGTCAGCCCCAGCATTTT.

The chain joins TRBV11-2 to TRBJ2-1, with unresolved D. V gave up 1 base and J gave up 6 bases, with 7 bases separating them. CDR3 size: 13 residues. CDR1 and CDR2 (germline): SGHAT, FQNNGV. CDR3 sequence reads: CASSLGGSNEQFF. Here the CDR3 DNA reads TGTGCCAGCAGCTTAGGCGGATCCAATGAGCAGTTCTTC.

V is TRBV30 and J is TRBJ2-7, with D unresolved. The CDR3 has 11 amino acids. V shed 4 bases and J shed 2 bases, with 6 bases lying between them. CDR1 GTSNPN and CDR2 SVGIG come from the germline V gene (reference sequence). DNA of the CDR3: TGTGCCTGGATTAGCCCCTACGAGCAGTACTTC. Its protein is CAWISPYEQYF.

The CDR3 spells CASNGPGDSFNQPQHF. As DNA, the CDR3 is TGTGCCAGCAACGGACCAGGGGACAGCTTCAATCAGCCCCAGCATTTT. The genes are TRBV7-9 and TRBJ1-5; TRBD1 matches at 7 bases. Germline trimming cut 7 bases from V and 3 bases from J; bases unmatched to any gene: 12. CDR3 length equals 16 residues. Per the germline V gene, CDR1 is SEHNR and CDR2 is FQNEAQ (reference sequence).

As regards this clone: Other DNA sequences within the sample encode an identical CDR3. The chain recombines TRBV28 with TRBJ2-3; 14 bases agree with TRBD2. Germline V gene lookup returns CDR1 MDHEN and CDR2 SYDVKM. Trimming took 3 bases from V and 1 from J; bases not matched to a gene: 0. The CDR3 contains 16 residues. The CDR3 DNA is TGTGCCAGCAGTTTGGGACTAGCGGGAGGCACAGATACGCAGTATTTT. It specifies CASSLGLAGGTDTQYF.

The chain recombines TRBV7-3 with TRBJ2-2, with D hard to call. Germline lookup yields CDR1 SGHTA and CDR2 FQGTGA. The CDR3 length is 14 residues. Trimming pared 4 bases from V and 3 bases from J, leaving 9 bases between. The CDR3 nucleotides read TGTGCCAGCAGCTCAAAAGCTTACACCGGGGAGCTGTTTTTT. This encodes CASSSKAYTGELFF.

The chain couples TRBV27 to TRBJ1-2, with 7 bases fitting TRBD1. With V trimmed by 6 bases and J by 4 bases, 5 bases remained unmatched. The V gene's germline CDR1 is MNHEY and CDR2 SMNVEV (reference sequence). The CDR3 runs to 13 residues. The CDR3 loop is CASRTGSLYGYTF. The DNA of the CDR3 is TGTGCCAGCAGGACAGGGAGCCTCTATGGCTACACCTTC.